This T cell receptor (beta chain) was found in a study of blood T cell repertoires in COVID-19. Overall study context: Some COVID-19 samples were acute and others convalescent; all came from the United States, Italy and Spain. PBMCs, B-cell-depleted T cells, or T cells were the source of the cDNA or gDNA that made up the material.

The germline V gene has CDR1 MNHEY and CDR2 SVGAGI. The V end lost 6 bases, the J end lost 0 bases, and 7 bases lay between the germline ends. The CDR3 has 13 residues. The table lists this clone with a count of one. Using immunoSEQ multiplex PCR, the repertoire was profiled, and TCRdb retains in-frame clones only, with some absent. The table lists about 210,000 clones, about four fifths of them singletons. This chain links TRBV6-5 with TRBJ2-3; D is unclear. This sequence was found in a man aged 55 to 69 with acute or convalescent COVID-19. Material for sequencing was peripheral blood. The CDR3 is CASRKRSTDTQYF. Here the CDR3 DNA reads TGTGCCAGCAGAAAGAGAAGCACAGATACGCAGTATTTT.